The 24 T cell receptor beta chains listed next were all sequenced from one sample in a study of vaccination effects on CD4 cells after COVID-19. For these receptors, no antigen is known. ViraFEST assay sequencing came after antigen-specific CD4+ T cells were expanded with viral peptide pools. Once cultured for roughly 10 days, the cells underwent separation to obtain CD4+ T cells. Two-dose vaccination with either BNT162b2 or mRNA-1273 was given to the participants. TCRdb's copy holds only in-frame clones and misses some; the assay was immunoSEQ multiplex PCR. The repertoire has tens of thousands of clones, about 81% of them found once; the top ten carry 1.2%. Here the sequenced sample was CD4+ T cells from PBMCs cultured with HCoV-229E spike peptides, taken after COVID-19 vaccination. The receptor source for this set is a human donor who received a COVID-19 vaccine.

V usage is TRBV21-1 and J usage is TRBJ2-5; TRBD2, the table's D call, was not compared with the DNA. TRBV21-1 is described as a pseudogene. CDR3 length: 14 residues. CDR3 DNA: TGTGCCAGCAGCAAAAAGGGACTCTTAGAGACCCAGTACTTC. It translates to CASSKKGLLETQYF.

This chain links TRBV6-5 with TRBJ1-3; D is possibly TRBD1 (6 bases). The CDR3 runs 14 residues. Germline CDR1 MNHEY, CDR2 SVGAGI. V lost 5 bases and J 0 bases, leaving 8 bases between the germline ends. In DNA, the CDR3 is TGTGCCAGCAGTCAGGACAGCTCTGGAAACACCATATATTTT. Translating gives CASSQDSSGNTIYF.

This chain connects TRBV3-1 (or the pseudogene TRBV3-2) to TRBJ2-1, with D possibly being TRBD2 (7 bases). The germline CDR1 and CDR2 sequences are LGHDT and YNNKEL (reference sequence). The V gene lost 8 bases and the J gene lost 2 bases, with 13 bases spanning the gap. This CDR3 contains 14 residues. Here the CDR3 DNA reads TGTGCCAGCCGAAAAGGGGGGGCCTACAATGAGCAGTTCTTC. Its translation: CASRKGGAYNEQFF.

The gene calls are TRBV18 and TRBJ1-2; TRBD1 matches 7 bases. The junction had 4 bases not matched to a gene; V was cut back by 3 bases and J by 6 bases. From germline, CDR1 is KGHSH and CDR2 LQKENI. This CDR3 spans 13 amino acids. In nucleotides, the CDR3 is TGTGCCAGCTCACCCCAGGGGGTCGATGGCTACACCTTC. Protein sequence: CASSPQGVDGYTF.

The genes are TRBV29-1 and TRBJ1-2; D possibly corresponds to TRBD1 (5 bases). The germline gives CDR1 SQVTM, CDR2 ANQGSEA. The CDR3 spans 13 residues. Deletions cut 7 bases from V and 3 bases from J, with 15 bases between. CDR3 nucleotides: TGCAGCGGCATTCAGGGAGGCGACTATGGCTACACCTTC. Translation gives CSGIQGGDYGYTF.

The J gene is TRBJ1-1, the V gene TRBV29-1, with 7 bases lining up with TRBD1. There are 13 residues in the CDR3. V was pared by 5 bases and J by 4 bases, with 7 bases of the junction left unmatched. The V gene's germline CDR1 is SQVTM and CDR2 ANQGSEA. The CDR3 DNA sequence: TGCAGCGTTTCAAACAGGGGAGGCACTGAAGCTTTCTTT. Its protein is CSVSNRGGTEAFF.

CDR3 protein: CATSDSQVGNEQFF. The DNA for the CDR3 is TGTGCCACCAGTGATTCCCAGGTTGGGAATGAGCAGTTCTTC. This chain connects TRBV24-1 to TRBJ2-1, with D unclear. The V gene lost 2 bases and the J gene lost 7 bases, with 11 bases spanning the gap. This CDR3 region has 14 residues. Looked up from germline, CDR1 is KGHDR and CDR2 is SFDVKD.

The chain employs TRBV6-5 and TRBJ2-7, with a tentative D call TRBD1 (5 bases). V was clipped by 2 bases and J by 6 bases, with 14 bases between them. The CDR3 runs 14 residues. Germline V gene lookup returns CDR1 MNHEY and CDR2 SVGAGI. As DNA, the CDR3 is TGTGCCAGCAGTTACCTGGCAGGGCGCGGCGAGCAGTACGTC. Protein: CASSYLAGRGEQYV.

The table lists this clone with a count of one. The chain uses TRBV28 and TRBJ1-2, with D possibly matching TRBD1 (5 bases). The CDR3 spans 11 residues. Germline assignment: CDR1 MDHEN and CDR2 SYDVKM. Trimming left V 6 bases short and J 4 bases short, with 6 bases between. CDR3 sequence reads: CASRQVYGYTF. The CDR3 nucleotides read TGTGCCAGCAGACAGGTCTATGGCTACACCTTC.

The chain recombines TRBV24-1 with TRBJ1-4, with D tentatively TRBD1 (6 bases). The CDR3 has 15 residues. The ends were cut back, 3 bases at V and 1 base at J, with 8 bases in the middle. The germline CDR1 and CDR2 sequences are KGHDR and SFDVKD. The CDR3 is CATSDNRETNEKLFF. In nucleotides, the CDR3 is TGTGCCACCAGTGATAACAGGGAAACTAATGAAAAACTGTTTTTT.

The CDR3 nucleotides are TGTGCCAGCAGAAAGACGGGGGGGCGCGAAGAAAAACTGTTTTTT. Residues: CASRKTGGREEKLFF. This chain uses TRBV6-5 with TRBJ1-4, with a possible D match to TRBD1 (6 bases). CDR1 is MNHEY, CDR2 SVGAGI, per germline. V lost 6 bases, J lost 8 bases, and 19 bases lay in between. The CDR3 has 15 residues.

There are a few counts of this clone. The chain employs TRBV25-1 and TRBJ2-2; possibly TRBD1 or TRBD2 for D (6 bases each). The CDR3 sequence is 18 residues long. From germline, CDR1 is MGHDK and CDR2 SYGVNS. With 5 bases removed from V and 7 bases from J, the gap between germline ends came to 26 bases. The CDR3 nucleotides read TGTGCCAGCAGTCCCTTTTTAAACAGGGACGGGGGTAACGGGGAGCTGTTTTTT. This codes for CASSPFLNRDGGNGELFF.

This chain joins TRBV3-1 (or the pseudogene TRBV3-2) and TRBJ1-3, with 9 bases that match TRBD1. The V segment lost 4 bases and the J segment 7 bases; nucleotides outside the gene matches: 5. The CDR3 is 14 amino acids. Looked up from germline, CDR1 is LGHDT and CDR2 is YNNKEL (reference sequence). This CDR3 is CASSPAGTGNTIYF. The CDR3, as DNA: TGTGCCAGCAGCCCGGCCGGGACAGGGAACACCATATATTTT.

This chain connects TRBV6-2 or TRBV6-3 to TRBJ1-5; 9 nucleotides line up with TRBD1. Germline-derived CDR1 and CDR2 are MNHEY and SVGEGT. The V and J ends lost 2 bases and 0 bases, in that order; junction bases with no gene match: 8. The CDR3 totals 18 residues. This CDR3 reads CASSYDWDRVNSNQPQHF. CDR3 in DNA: TGTGCCAGCAGTTACGATTGGGACAGGGTTAATAGCAATCAGCCCCAGCATTTT.

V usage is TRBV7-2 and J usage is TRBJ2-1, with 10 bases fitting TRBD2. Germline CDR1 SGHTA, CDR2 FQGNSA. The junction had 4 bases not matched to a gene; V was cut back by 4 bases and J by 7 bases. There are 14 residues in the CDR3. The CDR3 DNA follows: TGTGCCAGCAGCTCCGGACTAGCGGCGAATGAGCAGTTCTTC. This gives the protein CASSSGLAANEQFF.

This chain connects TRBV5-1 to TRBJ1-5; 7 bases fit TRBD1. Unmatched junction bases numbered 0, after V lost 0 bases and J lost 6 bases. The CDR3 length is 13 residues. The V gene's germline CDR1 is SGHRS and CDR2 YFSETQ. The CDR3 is CASSLAGGQPQHF. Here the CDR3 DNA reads TGCGCCAGCAGCTTGGCAGGGGGTCAGCCCCAGCATTTT.

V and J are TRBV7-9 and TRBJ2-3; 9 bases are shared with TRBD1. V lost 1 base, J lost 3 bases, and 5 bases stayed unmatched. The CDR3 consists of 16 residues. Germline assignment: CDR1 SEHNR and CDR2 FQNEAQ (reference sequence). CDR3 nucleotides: TGTGCCAGCAGCTTAGGTGGTGGGACAGGGACAGATACGCAGTATTTT. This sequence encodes CASSLGGGTGTDTQYF.

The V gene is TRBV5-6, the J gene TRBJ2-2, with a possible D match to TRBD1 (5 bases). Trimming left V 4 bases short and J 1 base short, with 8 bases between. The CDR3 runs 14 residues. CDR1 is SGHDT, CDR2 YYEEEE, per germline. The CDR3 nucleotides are TGTGCCAGCAGCATCAGGGTGAACACCGGGGAGCTGTTTTTT. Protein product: CASSIRVNTGELFF.

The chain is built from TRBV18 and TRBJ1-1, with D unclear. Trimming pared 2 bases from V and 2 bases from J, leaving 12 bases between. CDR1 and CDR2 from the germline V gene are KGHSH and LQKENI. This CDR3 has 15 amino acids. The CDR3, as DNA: TGTGCCAGCTCACCATCTAGCAGGACCAACACTGAAGCTTTCTTT. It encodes CASSPSSRTNTEAFF.

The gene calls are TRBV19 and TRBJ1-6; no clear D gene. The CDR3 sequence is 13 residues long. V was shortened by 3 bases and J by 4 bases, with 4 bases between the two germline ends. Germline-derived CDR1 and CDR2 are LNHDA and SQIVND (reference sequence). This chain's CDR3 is CASSIDYNSPLHF. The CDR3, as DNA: TGTGCCAGTAGTATTGATTATAATTCACCCCTCCACTTT.

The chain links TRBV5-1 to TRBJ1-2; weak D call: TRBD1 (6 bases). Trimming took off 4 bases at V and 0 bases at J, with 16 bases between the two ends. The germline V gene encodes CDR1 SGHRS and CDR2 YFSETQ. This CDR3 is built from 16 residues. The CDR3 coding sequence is TGCGCCAGCAGCAAGGGGGAGCTGAGGTCTAACTATGGCTACACCTTC. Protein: CASSKGELRSNYGYTF.

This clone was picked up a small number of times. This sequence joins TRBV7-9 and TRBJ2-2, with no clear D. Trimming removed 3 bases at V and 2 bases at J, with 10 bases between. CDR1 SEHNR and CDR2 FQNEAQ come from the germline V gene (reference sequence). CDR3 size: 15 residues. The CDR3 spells CASSLGRLNTGELFF. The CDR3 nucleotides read TGTGCCAGCAGCTTGGGCAGATTAAACACCGGGGAGCTGTTTTTT.

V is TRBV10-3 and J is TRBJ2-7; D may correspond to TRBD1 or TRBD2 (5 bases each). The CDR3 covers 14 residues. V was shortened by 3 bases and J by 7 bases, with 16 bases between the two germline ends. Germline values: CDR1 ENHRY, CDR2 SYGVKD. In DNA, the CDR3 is TGTGCCATCAGTGATTTGAGGGGTCGAGGAGAGCAGTACGTC. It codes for CAISDLRGRGEQYV.

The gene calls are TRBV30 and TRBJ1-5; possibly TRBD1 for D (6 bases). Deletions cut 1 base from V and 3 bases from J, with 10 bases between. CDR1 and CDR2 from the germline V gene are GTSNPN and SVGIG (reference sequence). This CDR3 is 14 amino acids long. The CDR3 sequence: CAWSDRVPNQPQHF. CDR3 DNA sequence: TGTGCCTGGAGTGACAGGGTCCCCAATCAGCCCCAGCATTTT.